This TCR beta chain stems from a study of blood T cell repertoires in COVID-19. The V gene end was trimmed by 2 bases and the J gene end by 5 bases; junction bases not matched to a gene: 3. In germline, CDR1 is LGHNT, CDR2 FRNRAP. This CDR3 region has 15 residues. Sequenced by immunoSEQ multiplex PCR; TCRdb stores in-frame clones only, minus some. The table records over 450,000 clones, roughly nine tenths of them present only once. Enrolment of Seattle patients took place during active infection, and they were followed longitudinally. This sequence joins TRBV12-5 and TRBJ1-5; 10 bases are shared with TRBD1. The TCR sequence derives from a man aged 18-30 years with COVID-19, enrolled during active disease. The sample taken for sequencing was peripheral blood. CDR3 protein: CASGLPGTGDQPQHF. The CDR3 DNA is TGTGCTAGTGGTTTGCCCGGGACAGGGGATCAGCCCCAGCATTTT.